This T cell receptor beta chain was sequenced during a study of blood T cell repertoires in COVID-19. Produced via immunoSEQ multiplex PCR; TCRdb's table is partial and in-frame only. The sample contains 200,000 to 250,000 clones, approximately 90% of which appear only once. V lost 7 bases to trimming and J lost 0 bases, with 12 bases between them. The CDR3 spans 14 residues. Germline V gene lookup returns CDR1 GTSNPN and CDR2 SVGIG (reference sequence). This chain joins TRBV30 and TRBJ1-4; D possibly corresponds to TRBD1 (5 bases). The receptor comes from a man between 45 and 60 years old with acute or convalescent COVID-19. The material sequenced was peripheral blood. Written as DNA, the CDR3 is TGTGCCTTAAGGGGCGGGGCAACTAATGAAAAACTGTTTTTT. Amino acid sequence: CALRGGATNEKLFF.